Each of the 2 T cell receptor beta chains below was sequenced from the same sample in a study of T cells after yellow fever vaccination. One entry per CDR3 protein results from TCRdb running MiXCR on the 5' RACE reads. The sample records 150,000 to 200,000 distinct CDR3 sequences, approximately 10% being singletons. Sequencing used CD8+ T cells sorted from PBMCs, obtained 45 days after the yellow fever booster vaccination. Receptor source: a man between 18 and 29 years old who received the YFV17D yellow fever vaccine.

This clonotype was observed a handful of times. The chain links TRBV11-3 to TRBJ2-1, with D perhaps TRBD2 (6 bases). The CDR3 sequence is 17 residues long. Germline CDR1 SGHNT, CDR2 YENEEA. V shed 4 bases and J shed 0 bases, with 16 bases lying between them. In nucleotides, the CDR3 is TGTGCCAGCAGCTCCCCGGGGGAAAGGAGCTCCTACAATGAGCAGTTCTTC. Protein: CASSSPGERSSYNEQFF.

This clonotype was seen only a few times. The chain combines TRBV4-3 with TRBJ1-5, with no clear D. The V end was cut by 1 base, the J end by 3 bases, with 10 bases between. CDR1 is LGHNA, CDR2 YSLEER, per germline. The CDR3 runs to 15 residues. CDR3 loop: CASSQAWTTNQPQHF. For the CDR3, the DNA is TGCGCCAGCAGCCAAGCCTGGACCACCAATCAGCCCCAGCATTTT.